This T cell receptor beta chain was sequenced in a study of blood T cell repertoires in COVID-19. Trimming removed 3 bases from V and 0 bases from J, with 12 bases in between. The CDR3 covers 15 residues. CDR1 and CDR2 (germline): SGHTA, FQGNSA. Here immunoSEQ multiplex PCR was the method, and the copy in TCRdb shows in-frame clones only, minus some. The data contain over 250,000 clones, roughly 85% of them singletons. Sequenced: peripheral blood. The clonotype originates from a human donor in a cohort sampled during active COVID-19. The chain combines TRBV7-2 with TRBJ2-7, with D uncertain. The CDR3 loop is CASSFDRGSSYEQYF. The CDR3 nucleotides read TGTGCCAGCAGCTTTGATCGTGGCAGCTCCTACGAGCAGTACTTC.